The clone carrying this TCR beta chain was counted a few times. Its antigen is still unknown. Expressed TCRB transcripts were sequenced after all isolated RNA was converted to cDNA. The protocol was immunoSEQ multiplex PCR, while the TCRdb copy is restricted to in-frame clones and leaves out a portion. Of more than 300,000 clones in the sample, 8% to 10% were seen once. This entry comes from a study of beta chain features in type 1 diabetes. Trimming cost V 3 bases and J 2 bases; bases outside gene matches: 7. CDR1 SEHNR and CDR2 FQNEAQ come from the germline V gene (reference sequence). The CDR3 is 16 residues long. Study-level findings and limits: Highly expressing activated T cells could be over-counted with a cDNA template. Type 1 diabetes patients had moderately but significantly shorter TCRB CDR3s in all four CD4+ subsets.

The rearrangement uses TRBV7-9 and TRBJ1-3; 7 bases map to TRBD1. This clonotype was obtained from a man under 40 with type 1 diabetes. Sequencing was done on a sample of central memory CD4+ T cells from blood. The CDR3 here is CASSLGQLHAGNTIYF. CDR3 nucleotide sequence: TGTGCCAGCAGCTTGGGACAGCTACATGCTGGAAACACCATATATTTT.